This TCR beta chain was recovered during a study of cytotoxic CD8 clonotypes in ibrutinib-treated CLL. Study observations and caveats: Circulating CD8+ T-cell counts were tracked by baseline clonality, which exceeded that of age-matched healthy donors.

Trimming removed 2 bases at V and 4 bases at J, with 11 bases between. Germline values: CDR1 MNHEY, CDR2 SVGAGI. The CDR3 is 15 amino acids. This table comes from immunoSEQ multiplex PCR, and its TCRdb copy is limited to in-frame clones, with some not included. The repertoire holds 110,000 to 150,000 clones, with roughly three quarters as singletons. About this clone: No antigen is known for it.

This chain joins TRBV6-5 and TRBJ1-4, with D perhaps matching TRBD1 (5 bases). Sequencing used PBMCs, obtained after 12 months of ibrutinib treatment. This receptor was obtained from a human donor with chronic lymphocytic leukemia. The CDR3 is CASSYIRGVNEKLFF. In nucleotides, the CDR3 is TGTGCCAGCAGTTACATTCGAGGGGTTAATGAAAAACTGTTTTTT.